The rows below give T cell receptor beta chains drawn from one sample of a study of blood T cell repertoires in COVID-19. The protocol was immunoSEQ multiplex PCR, while the TCRdb copy is restricted to in-frame clones and leaves out a portion. The sample records tens of thousands of clones, roughly 80% being singletons. The specimen was peripheral blood. These receptors originate from a man aged 70 or older with acute or convalescent COVID-19. The CDR3 runs from the conserved cysteine through the conserved F or W. D genes are given only for firm matches. Size values are once, few and many counts, or a class for expanded clones, and some rows have none.

v_call: TRBV5-1; j_call: TRBJ1-3; cdr3_length: 15; clone_size: few; d_call: TRBD1; cdr3_aa: CASSWEGGAGNTIYF; cdr3_nt: TGCGCCAGCAGCTGGGAAGGGGGCGCTGGAAACACCATATATTTT
v_call: TRBV11-2; j_call: TRBJ2-7; cdr3_length: 14; clone_size: -; d_call: -; cdr3_aa: CASSLARNLPEQYF; cdr3_nt: TGTGCCAGCAGCTTAGCCAGGAATCTTCCCGAGCAGTACTTC
v_call: TRBV6-5; j_call: TRBJ1-1; cdr3_length: 11; clone_size: once; d_call: -; cdr3_aa: CASTQGTEAFF; cdr3_nt: TGTGCCAGCACCCAGGGAACTGAAGCTTTCTTT
v_call: TRBV4-2; j_call: TRBJ2-7; cdr3_length: 15; clone_size: once; d_call: TRBD2; cdr3_aa: CASSQEVAGASEQYF; cdr3_nt: TGTGCCAGCAGCCAAGAGGTAGCGGGAGCGTCCGAGCAGTACTTC
v_call: TRBV27; j_call: TRBJ1-1; cdr3_length: 14; clone_size: -; d_call: -; cdr3_aa: CASRLRGGETEAFF; cdr3_nt: TGTGCCAGCAGATTGAGGGGAGGGGAAACTGAAGCTTTCTTT
v_call: TRBV30; j_call: TRBJ1-2; cdr3_length: 12; clone_size: -; d_call: -; cdr3_aa: CAWEESGYGYTF; cdr3_nt: TGTGCCTGGGAGGAGTCTGGCTATGGCTACACCTTC
v_call: TRBV27; j_call: TRBJ2-5; cdr3_length: 15; clone_size: once; d_call: TRBD1; cdr3_aa: CASSLSRDRARTQYF; cdr3_nt: TGTGCCAGCAGTTTATCAAGGGACAGGGCACGGACCCAGTACTTC
v_call: TRBV10-1; j_call: TRBJ2-7; cdr3_length: 14; clone_size: -; d_call: -; cdr3_aa: CASSESAASYEQYF; cdr3_nt: TGCGCCAGCAGTGAGTCCGCCGCGTCCTACGAGCAGTACTTC
v_call: TRBV4-3; j_call: TRBJ2-1; cdr3_length: 15; clone_size: -; d_call: -; cdr3_aa: CASSQDRGSYNEQFF; cdr3_nt: TGCGCCAGCAGCCAAGACAGGGGCTCCTACAATGAGCAGTTCTTC
v_call: TRBV9; j_call: TRBJ1-2; cdr3_length: 15; clone_size: -; d_call: TRBD1; cdr3_aa: CASSGTPGGAYGYTF; cdr3_nt: TGTGCCAGCAGCGGAACCCCAGGGGGCGCCTATGGCTACACCTTC
v_call: TRBV10-2; j_call: TRBJ2-7; cdr3_length: 15; clone_size: -; d_call: TRBD2; cdr3_aa: CASTGLAGVRNEQYF; cdr3_nt: TGCGCCAGCACGGGTCTAGCGGGAGTTCGAAACGAGCAGTACTTC
v_call: TRBV24-1; j_call: TRBJ2-3; cdr3_length: 16; clone_size: -; d_call: TRBD2; cdr3_aa: CATSDPPSGGTDTQYF; cdr3_nt: TGTGCCACCAGTGATCCCCCTAGCGGGGGCACAGATACGCAGTATTTT
v_call: TRBV19; j_call: TRBJ1-5; cdr3_length: 15; clone_size: -; d_call: -; cdr3_aa: CASSIQAPVGQPQHF; cdr3_nt: TGTGCCAGTAGTATTCAGGCCCCGGTGGGTCAGCCCCAGCATTTT
v_call: TRBV4-1; j_call: TRBJ2-2; cdr3_length: 17; clone_size: -; d_call: -; cdr3_aa: CASSQVTGTYNTGELFF; cdr3_nt: TGCGCCAGCAGCCAAGTAACCGGGACATACAACACCGGGGAGCTGTTTTTT
v_call: TRBV30; j_call: TRBJ1-6; cdr3_length: 16; clone_size: -; d_call: TRBD1; cdr3_aa: CAWSDFRTGSNSPLHF; cdr3_nt: TGTGCCTGGAGTGATTTCAGGACAGGTTCCAATTCACCCCTCCACTTT
v_call: TRBV18; j_call: TRBJ2-3; cdr3_length: 12; clone_size: -; d_call: -; cdr3_aa: CASSLASDTQYF; cdr3_nt: TGTGCCAGCTCACTCGCGTCGGATACGCAGTATTTT
v_call: TRBV5-4; j_call: TRBJ1-3; cdr3_length: 17; clone_size: -; d_call: -; cdr3_aa: CASSPPPGQSSGNTIYF; cdr3_nt: TGTGCCAGCAGCCCCCCGCCCGGACAGAGCTCTGGAAACACCATATATTTT
v_call: TRBV5-1; j_call: TRBJ2-1; cdr3_length: 16; clone_size: -; d_call: TRBD2; cdr3_aa: CASSFGTSGFYNEQFF; cdr3_nt: TGCGCCAGCAGCTTTGGGACTAGCGGGTTTTACAATGAGCAGTTCTTC